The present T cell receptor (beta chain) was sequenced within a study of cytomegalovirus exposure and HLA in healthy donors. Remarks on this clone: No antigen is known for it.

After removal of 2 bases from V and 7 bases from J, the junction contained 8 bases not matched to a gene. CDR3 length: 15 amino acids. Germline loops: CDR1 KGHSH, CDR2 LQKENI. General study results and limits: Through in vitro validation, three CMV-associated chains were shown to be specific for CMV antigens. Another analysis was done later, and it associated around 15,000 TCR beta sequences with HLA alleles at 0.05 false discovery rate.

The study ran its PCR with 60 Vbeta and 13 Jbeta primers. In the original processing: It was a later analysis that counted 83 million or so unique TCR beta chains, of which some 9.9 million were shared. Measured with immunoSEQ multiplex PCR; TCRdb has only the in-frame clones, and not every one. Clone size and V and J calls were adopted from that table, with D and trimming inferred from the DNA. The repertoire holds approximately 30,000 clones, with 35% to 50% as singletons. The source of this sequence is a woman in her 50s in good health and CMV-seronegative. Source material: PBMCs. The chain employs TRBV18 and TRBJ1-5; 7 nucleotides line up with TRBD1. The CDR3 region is CASSPGPRGLQPQHF. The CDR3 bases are TGTGCCAGCTCACCAGGCCCGAGGGGGCTACAGCCCCAGCATTTT.